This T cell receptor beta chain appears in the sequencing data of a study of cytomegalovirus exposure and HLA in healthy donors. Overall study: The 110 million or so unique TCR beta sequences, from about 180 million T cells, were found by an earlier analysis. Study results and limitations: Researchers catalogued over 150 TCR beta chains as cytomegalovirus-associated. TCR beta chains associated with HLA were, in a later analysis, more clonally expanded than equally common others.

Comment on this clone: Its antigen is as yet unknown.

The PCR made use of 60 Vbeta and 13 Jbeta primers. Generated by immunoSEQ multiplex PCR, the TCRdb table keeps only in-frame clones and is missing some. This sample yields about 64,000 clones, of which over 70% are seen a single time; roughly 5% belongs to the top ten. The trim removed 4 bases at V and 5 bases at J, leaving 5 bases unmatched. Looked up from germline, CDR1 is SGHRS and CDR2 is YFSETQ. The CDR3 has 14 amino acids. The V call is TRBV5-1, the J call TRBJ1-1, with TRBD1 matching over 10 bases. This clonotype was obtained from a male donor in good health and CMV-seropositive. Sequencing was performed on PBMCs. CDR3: CASSVPGQGTEAFF. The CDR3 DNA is TGCGCCAGCAGCGTCCCGGGACAGGGGACTGAAGCTTTCTTT.